This T cell receptor beta chain comes out of a study of PD-L1 blockade in urothelial cancer. Across the study: Researchers looked at the blood 3 weeks (second dose) and 6 weeks after treatment began.

TCRdb's table, derived via immunoSEQ multiplex PCR, lists solely in-frame clones and lacks some. Of about 120,000 clones in the sample, around 89% were seen once. The CDR3 is 15 residues long. Germline V CDR1 and CDR2: SGDLS, YYNGEE. Trimming cost V 2 bases and J 1 base; bases outside gene matches: 5. Time point here: peripheral blood 6 weeks after treatment start. Urothelial carcinoma affected the patients, and it was locally advanced or metastatic. Here the sequenced sample was PBMCs, taken around atezolizumab (anti-PD-L1) treatment. The receptor was derived from a man aged 60 to 69 with urothelial cancer. J is TRBJ2-5 and V is TRBV9; 7 bases map to TRBD1. CDR3 region: CASSVTGLTQETQYF. DNA for the CDR3: TGTGCCAGCAGCGTGACAGGGCTTACCCAAGAGACCCAGTACTTC.